These 9 T cell receptor beta chains were all obtained from the same sample, sequenced in a study of shared clonotypes between healthy human individuals. TCRdb's copy holds only in-frame clones and misses some; the assay was immunoSEQ multiplex PCR. The table records roughly 2.5 million clones, just over 90% of them present only once. Sequencing input: naive CD4+ T cells sorted from blood. The subset: CD45RA+ positively selected. These receptors were obtained from a man aged 18 to 35 in good health.

Notes on this clone: This same CDR3 is encoded by further DNA sequences in the sample. The chain joins TRBV18 to TRBJ1-4; D remains ambiguous. Germline V gene lookup returns CDR1 KGHSH and CDR2 LQKENI. This CDR3 is built from 13 residues. V was cut by 2 bases and J by 8 bases, with 9 bases left in between. CDR3 nucleotides: TGTGCCAGCTCACCAGGCCCGGAAGAAAAACTGTTTTTT. It specifies CASSPGPEEKLFF.

The gene calls are TRBV5-1 and TRBJ2-3; D perhaps matches TRBD2 (5 bases). Per the germline V gene, CDR1 is SGHRS and CDR2 is YFSETQ. This CDR3 contains 16 residues. The V end lost 0 bases, the J end lost 1 base, and 12 bases lay between the germline ends. The DNA of the CDR3 is TGCGCCAGCAGCTTGGGGGTGGCCGGGGGCACAGATACGCAGTATTTT. This codes for CASSLGVAGGTDTQYF.

V and J are TRBV11-2 and TRBJ2-7, with D possibly TRBD1 on 6 matching bases. Germline V lookup: CDR1 SGHAT, CDR2 FQNNGV. The CDR3 is 14 residues long. V dropped 4 bases and J dropped 1 base, with 11 bases sitting between them. The CDR3 protein is CASSSYRVSYEQYF. The DNA of the CDR3 is TGTGCCAGCAGCTCGTACAGGGTATCCTACGAGCAGTACTTC.

This chain links TRBV4-1 with TRBJ1-2, with 7 bases that match TRBD1. This CDR3 is 16 amino acids long. J gave up 3 bases and V 4 bases, and 11 bases lay outside the gene matches. Germline V gene data show CDR1 as MGHRA and CDR2 as YSYEKL. CDR3 bases: TGCGCCAGCAGCCGATCGACAGGGTCGAGTGACTATGGCTACACCTTC. It is translated as CASSRSTGSSDYGYTF.

CDR3: CASSYWGTSLETQYF. In DNA form, the CDR3 reads TGTGCCAGCAGTTATTGGGGTACTAGCCTAGAGACCCAGTACTTC. This chain links TRBV6-6 with TRBJ2-5; a possible D gene is TRBD2 (6 bases). This CDR3 comprises 15 residues. Trimming stripped 3 bases from V and 4 bases from J, with 15 bases between. Germline V gives CDR1 MNHNY, CDR2 SVGAGI (reference sequence).

The V gene is TRBV2, the J gene TRBJ2-7; D could derive from TRBD1 or TRBD2 (5 bases each). Germline CDR1 SNHLY, CDR2 FYNNEI. CDR3 length: 14 residues. V was trimmed by 7 bases and J by 1 base, leaving 14 bases between them. CDR3 sequence (DNA): TGTGCCAGCACCCAAGGGACGGTTTCCTACGAGCAGTACTTC. Its translation: CASTQGTVSYEQYF.

The rearrangement joins TRBV5-4 to TRBJ1-6; D perhaps matches TRBD1 (5 bases). The CDR3 consists of 14 residues. The V end lost 4 bases, the J end lost 4 bases, and 9 bases lay between the germline ends. Germline CDR1 reads SGHNT; CDR2 reads YYREEE (reference sequence). CDR3 nucleotides: TGTGCCAGCAGCCCCGACAGTTATAATTCACCCCTCCACTTT. Protein: CASSPDSYNSPLHF.

DNA for the CDR3: TGTGCCAGCAGCTTCGCAGGGGGCACTGAAGCTTTCTTT. It yields the protein CASSFAGGTEAFF. The chain joins TRBV11-1 to TRBJ1-1; 7 bases line up with TRBD1. Germline values: CDR1 SGHAT, CDR2 FQDESV (reference sequence). CDR3 length: 13 residues. After removal of 3 bases from V and 4 bases from J, the junction contained 2 bases not matched to a gene. The whole variable domain, filled in from reference TRBV11-1 and TRBJ1-1, reads EAEVAQSPRYKITEKSQAVAFWCDPISGHATLYWYRQILGQGPELLVQFQDESVVDDSQLPKDRFSAERLKGVDSTLKIQPAELGDSAMYLCASSFAGGTEAFFGQGTRLTVV.

This clone has more than one count but fewer than ten. The chain links TRBV6-1 to TRBJ2-7; D remains unclear. The CDR3 loop spans 12 amino acids. The germline V gene has CDR1 MNHNS and CDR2 SASEGT. Trimming removed 4 bases at V and 1 base at J, with 5 bases between. The DNA for the CDR3 is TGTGCCAGCAGTGGGGATTCCTACGAGCAGTACTTC. Translating gives CASSGDSYEQYF.